This TCR beta chain was captured in a study of blood T cell repertoires in COVID-19 (TCRdb year 2020). With respect to the entire study: The collaborator samples originated in the United States, Italy and Spain and spanned the acute and convalescent phases of COVID-19. The prospective study material was composed of cDNA or gDNA derived from T cells, B-cell-depleted T cells, or PBMCs. Deeply sampled blood TCRbeta repertoires from subjects exposed to, actively infected with, or recovered from COVID-19 were included in the dataset. The repertoires were released in a freely available public database intended as a resource for research on the immune response to SARS-CoV-2. The samples were drawn from two sources: the first 160 participants of the ongoing ImmuneRACE study, and 1,000 to 1,500 subjects contributed by 6 global collaborators. A de-identified subject ID, COVID-19 status, age in years and sex were almost always included in the sample metadata. Where HLA class I and class II types were available, the types were taken from metadata supplied by the sample provider, not from assay-based typing.

General study outcomes and caveats: Clinical and demographic metadata were provided uncurated, with the amount varying by source and participant.

TCRbeta CDR3 regions were amplified from genomic DNA using the immunoSEQ Assay, a bias-controlled multiplex PCR. In the source study's methods: Within the assay, amplification of reference gene primers was used to estimate how many nucleated cells each sample contained. To quantify the absolute abundance of each unique TCRbeta CDR3 rearrangement, sequence reads were collapsed and filtered. For each sample, productive Simpson clonality was calculated as the square root of Simpson's diversity index over productive rearrangements. As stored in TCRdb, this immuneACCESS dataset retains in-frame rearrangements with V and J assigned. A fraction of the clones does not appear; measured against another copy, unresolved V genes explain less than half of the discrepancy, and the remainder lacks a known reason. V, J and clone size derive from that table, while D and trimming were established from the DNA sequence. The sample profile shows around 340,000 clones; over 85% of them were found once. The biggest ten clones account for around 4% of the sample.

Trimmed from V: 1 base; trimmed from J: 6 bases; junction bases lacking a gene match: 7. Looking up the germline V gene (reference sequence) yields CDR1 LNHDA and CDR2 SQIVND. There are 17 amino acids in the CDR3, from cysteine to phenylalanine inclusive. Here the CDR3 DNA is all that survives: 51 bases in frame from base 1. Worth noting for this clone: The antigen it binds to is not known. The record has no base qualities; no much larger clone is one base away.

One collaborating source in Seattle enrolled patients during active infection and followed them longitudinally through the course of disease. The collaborating institutions used their own protocols to collect whole blood in K2EDTA tubes. Collaborator samples were shipped for TCRbeta analysis as frozen whole blood, isolated PBMCs, or DNA extracted from either sample type. The receptor was derived from a woman aged 60-75 years with COVID-19, enrolled during active disease. The chain uses TRBV19 and TRBJ2-1; 12 central bases correspond to TRBD2. The sequenced material came from peripheral blood. CDR3 sequence: CASSIGRGLAGSNEQFF. The DNA sequence is as follows: TGTGCCAGTAGTATAGGGAGAGGACTAGCGGGGAGCAATGAGCAGTTCTTC. Outside the CDR3, residues come from the reference TRBV19 and TRBJ2-1 proteins, so the full variable domain is: DGGITQSPKYLFRKEGQNVTLSCEQNLNHDAMYWYRQDPGQGLRLIYYSQIVNDFQKGDIAEGYSVSREKKESFPLTVTSAQKNPTAFYLCASSIGRGLAGSNEQFFGPGTRLTVL.